This T cell receptor (beta chain) came from a study of T cell repertoires in cytomegalovirus infection. For the study at large: Used in the study were CMV epitopes, some recently identified and HLA-C-restricted, others well-studied and HLA-B-restricted. Public TCR beta signatures marked donors with CMV infection and the matching HLA.

One entry per CDR3 protein results from TCRdb running MiXCR on the reads. The sample includes approximately 910,000 distinct CDR3 sequences, around 30% seen only once; the top ten take about 14%. Notes on the study in general: HLA-C-restricted, CMV-specific TCR beta clonotypes were dominant ex vivo. Using cumulative public TCR beta family frequency, the authors identified those who carried CMV together with the relevant HLA.

A note on this clonotype: Its antigen remains unidentified.

This CDR3 has 11 residues. V lost 6 bases to trimming and J lost 7 bases, with 6 bases between them. Germline V gene data show CDR1 as KGHDR and CDR2 as SFDVKD. The gene calls are TRBV24-1 and TRBJ2-1, with D unresolved. This sample comprised cultured CD8+ T cells from PBMCs, obtained from culture after CMV antigen stimulation. The TCR originated in a human donor in good health (CMV status not recorded). Some clones in this sample may be carry-over from other donors' samples. In nucleotides, the CDR3 is TGTGCCACCAGTTTGTCAAATGAGCAGTTCTTC. Translating gives CATSLSNEQFF.